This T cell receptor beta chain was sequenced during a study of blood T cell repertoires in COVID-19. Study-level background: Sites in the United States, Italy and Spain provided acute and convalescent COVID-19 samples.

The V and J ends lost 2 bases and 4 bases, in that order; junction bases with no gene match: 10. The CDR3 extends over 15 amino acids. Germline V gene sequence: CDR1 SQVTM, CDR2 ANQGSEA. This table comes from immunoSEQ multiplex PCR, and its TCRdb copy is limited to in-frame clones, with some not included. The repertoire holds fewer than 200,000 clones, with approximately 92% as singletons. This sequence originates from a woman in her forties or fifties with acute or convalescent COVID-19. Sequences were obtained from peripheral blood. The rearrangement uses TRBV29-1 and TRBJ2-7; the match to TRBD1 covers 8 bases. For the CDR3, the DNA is TGCAGCGTTGAAATCGCCCAGGGGGCGGAATACGAGCAGTACTTC. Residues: CSVEIAQGAEYEQYF.